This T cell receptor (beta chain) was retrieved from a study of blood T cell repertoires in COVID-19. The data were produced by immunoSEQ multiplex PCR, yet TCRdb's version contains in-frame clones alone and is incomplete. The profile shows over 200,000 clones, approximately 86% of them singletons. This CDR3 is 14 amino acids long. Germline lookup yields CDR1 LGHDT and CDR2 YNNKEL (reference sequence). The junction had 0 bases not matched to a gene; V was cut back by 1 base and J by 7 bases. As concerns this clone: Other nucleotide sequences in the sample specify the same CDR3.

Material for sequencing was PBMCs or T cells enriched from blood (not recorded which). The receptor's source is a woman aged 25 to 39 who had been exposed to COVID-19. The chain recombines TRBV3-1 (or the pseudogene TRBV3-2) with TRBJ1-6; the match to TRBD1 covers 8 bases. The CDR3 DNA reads TGTGCCAGCAGCCAAGGGACAGGGAATTCACCCCTCCACTTT. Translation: CASSQGTGNSPLHF.